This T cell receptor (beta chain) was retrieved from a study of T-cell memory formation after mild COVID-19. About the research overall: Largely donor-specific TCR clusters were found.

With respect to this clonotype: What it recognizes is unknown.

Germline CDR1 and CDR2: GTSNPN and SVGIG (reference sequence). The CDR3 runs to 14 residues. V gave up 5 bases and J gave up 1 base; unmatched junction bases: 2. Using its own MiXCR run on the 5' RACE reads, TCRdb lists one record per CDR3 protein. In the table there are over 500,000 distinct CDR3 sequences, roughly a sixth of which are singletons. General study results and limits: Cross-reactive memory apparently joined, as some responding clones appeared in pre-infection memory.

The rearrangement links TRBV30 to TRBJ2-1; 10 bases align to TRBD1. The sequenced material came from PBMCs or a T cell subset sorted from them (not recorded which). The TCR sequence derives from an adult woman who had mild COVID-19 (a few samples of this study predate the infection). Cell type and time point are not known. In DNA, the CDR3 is TGTGCCTGGGACAGGGGGCGATCCTACAATGAGCAGTTCTTC. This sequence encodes CAWDRGRSYNEQFF.